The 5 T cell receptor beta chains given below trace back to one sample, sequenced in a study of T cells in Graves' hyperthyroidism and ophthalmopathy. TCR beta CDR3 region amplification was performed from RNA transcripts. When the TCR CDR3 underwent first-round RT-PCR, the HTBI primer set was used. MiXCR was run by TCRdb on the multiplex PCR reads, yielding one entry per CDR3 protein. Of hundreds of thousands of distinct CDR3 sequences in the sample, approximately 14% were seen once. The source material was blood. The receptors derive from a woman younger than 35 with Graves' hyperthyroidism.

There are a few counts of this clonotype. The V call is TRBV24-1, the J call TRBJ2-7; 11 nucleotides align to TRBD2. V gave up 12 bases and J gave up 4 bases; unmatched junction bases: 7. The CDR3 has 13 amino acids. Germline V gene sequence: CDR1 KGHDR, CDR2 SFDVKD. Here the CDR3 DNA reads TGTGCCGCAGGGACTAGCGGTTCGTACGAGCAGTACTTC. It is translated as CAAGTSGSYEQYF.

CDR3: CASSPGTGVSYSNQPQHF. The DNA of the CDR3 is TGTGCCAGTAGTCCCGGGACAGGGGTTTCGTATAGCAATCAGCCCCAGCATTTT. The J gene is TRBJ1-5, the V gene TRBV19; TRBD1 aligns across 10 bases. The V gene's germline CDR1 is LNHDA and CDR2 SQIVND (reference sequence). The CDR3 is made up of 18 amino acids. J gave up 0 bases and V 5 bases, and 10 bases lay outside the gene matches. The full variable domain, in which reference TRBV19 and TRBJ1-5 provide the parts outside the CDR3, is DGGITQSPKYLFRKEGQNVTLSCEQNLNHDAMYWYRQDPGQGLRLIYYSQIVNDFQKGDIAEGYSVSREKKESFPLTVTSAQKNPTAFYLCASSPGTGVSYSNQPQHFGDGTRLSIL.

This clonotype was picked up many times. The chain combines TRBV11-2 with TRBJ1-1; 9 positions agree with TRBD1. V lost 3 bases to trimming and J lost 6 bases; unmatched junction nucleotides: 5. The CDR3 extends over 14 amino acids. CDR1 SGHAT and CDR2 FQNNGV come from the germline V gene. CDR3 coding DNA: TGTGCCAGCAGCTTGACAGGGGGTGGCGCTGAAGCTTTCTTT. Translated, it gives CASSLTGGGAEAFF.

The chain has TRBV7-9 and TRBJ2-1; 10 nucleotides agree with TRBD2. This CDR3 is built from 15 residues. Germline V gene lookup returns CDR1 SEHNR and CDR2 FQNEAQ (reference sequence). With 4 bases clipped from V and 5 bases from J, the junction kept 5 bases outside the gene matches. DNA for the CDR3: TGTGCCAGCAGCTCCCACGGACTAGCGGACAATGAGCAGTTCTTC. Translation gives CASSSHGLADNEQFF.

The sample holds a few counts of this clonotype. CDR3 sequence reads: CASSPEQSSYNSPLHF. In DNA form, the CDR3 reads TGTGCCAGCAGCCCTGAACAGAGCTCCTATAATTCACCCCTCCACTTT. The J gene is TRBJ1-6, the V gene TRBV4-2; D is uncertain. CDR1 is LGHNA, CDR2 YNFKEQ, per germline. V lost 4 bases and J lost 0, with 10 bases in between. The CDR3 is 16 residues long.